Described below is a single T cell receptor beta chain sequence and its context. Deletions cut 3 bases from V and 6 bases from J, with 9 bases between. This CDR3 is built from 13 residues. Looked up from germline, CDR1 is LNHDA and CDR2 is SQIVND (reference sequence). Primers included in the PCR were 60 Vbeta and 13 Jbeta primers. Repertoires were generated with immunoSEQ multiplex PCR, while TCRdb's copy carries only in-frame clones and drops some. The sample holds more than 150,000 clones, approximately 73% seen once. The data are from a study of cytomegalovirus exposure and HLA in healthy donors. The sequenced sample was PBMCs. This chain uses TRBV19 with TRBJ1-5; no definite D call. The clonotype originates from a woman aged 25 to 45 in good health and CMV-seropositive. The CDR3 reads CASSMSKLQPQHF. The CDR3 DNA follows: TGTGCCAGTAGTATGTCAAAGCTTCAGCCCCAGCATTTT.